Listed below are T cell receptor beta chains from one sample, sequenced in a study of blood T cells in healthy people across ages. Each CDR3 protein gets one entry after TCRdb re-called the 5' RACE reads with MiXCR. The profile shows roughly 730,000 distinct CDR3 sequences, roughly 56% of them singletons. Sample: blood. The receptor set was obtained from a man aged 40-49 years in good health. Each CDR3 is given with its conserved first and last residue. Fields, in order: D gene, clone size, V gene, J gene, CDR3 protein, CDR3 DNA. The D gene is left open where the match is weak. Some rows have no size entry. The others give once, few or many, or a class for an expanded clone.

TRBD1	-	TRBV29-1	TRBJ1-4	CSVLDREVGATNEKLFF	TGCAGCGTTCTCGACAGGGAGGTAGGGGCAACTAATGAAAAACTGTTTTTT
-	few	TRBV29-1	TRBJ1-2	CSVEKDNYTF	TGCAGCGTCGAGAAGGATAACTACACCTTC
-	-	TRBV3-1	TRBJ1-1	CASSQFGRNTEAFF	TGTGCCAGCAGCCAATTCGGCAGGAACACTGAAGCTTTCTTT
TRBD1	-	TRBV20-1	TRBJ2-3	CSARDPDRAQYF	TGTAGTGCTAGAGACCCGGACAGGGCCCAGTATTTT
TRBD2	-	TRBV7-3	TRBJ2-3	CASSLSLADTDTQYF	TGTGCCAGCAGCTTAAGCCTAGCGGACACAGATACGCAGTATTTT
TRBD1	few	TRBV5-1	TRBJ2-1	CASSSGTGLGEQFF	TGCGCCAGCAGCTCAGGGACAGGGTTGGGTGAGCAGTTCTTC
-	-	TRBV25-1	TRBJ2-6	CASSEYGETGQPGANVLTF	TGTGCCAGCAGTGAATATGGCGAGACTGGGCAGCCCGGGGCCAACGTCCTGACTTTC
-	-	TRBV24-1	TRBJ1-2	CATEAEGSTPGSGYTF	TGTGCCACCGAGGCGGAGGGAAGTACCCCCGGGAGTGGCTACACCTTC
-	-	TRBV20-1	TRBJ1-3	CSASANPGNTIYF	TGCAGTGCCAGCGCAAACCCGGGAAACACCATATATTTT
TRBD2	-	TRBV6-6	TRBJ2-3	CASSGRGATDTQYF	TGTGCCAGCAGTGGGCGGGGGGCCACAGATACGCAGTATTTT
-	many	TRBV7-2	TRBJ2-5	CASSFDRFQETQYF	TGTGCCAGCAGCTTTGACAGGTTTCAAGAGACCCAGTACTTC
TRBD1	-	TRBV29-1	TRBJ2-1	CSVEGQRNEQFF	TGCAGCGTTGAGGGACAGCGGAATGAGCAGTTCTTC
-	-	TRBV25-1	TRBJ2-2	CASSEPGRTGELFF	TGTGCCAGCAGTGAACCAGGGCGGACCGGGGAGCTGTTTTTT
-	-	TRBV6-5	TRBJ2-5	CASSYSGGSREETQYF	TGTGCCAGCAGTTACTCGGGGGGCTCCAGGGAAGAGACCCAGTACTTC
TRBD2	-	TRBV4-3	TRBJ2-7	CASNQGLAYEQYF	TGCGCCAGCAACCAAGGACTAGCCTACGAGCAGTACTTC
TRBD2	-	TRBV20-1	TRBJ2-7	CSQRGAYEQYF	TGCAGCCAGCGGGGGGCCTACGAGCAGTACTTC
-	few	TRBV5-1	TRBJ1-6	CASSLDREYSPLHF	TGCGCCAGCAGCTTGGACAGGGAGTATTCACCCCTCCACTTT
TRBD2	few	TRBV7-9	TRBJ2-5	CASSYLAVRETQYF	TGTGCCAGCAGCTACCTAGCGGTCCGGGAGACCCAGTACTTC
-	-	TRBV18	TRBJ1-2	CASSAAGLQYGYTF	TGTGCCAGCTCAGCAGCGGGACTGCAATATGGCTACACCTTC
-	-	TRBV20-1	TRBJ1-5	CSARAAIGGNQPQHF	TGCAGTGCTAGAGCCGCGATAGGCGGCAATCAGCCCCAGCATTTT
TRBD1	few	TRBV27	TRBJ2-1	CASNDRGPYNEQFF	TGTGCCAGCAACGACAGGGGACCCTACAATGAGCAGTTCTTC
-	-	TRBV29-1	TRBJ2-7	CSVEWLGLPSEQYF	TGCAGCGTTGAGTGGCTAGGGCTGCCTTCCGAGCAGTACTTC
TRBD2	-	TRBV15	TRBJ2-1	CATSRTASRETQFF	TGTGCCACCAGTCGGACTGCATCGCGGGAGACCCAGTTCTTC
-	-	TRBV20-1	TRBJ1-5	CSARSRVYEQPQHF	TGCAGTGCTAGGTCAAGGGTCTACGAACAGCCCCAGCATTTT
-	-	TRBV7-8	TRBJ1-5	CASGSAPNQPQHF	TGTGCCAGCGGATCCGCTCCAAATCAGCCCCAGCATTTT
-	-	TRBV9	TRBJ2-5	CASSAGTWGETQYF	TGTGCCAGCAGCGCCGGGACTTGGGGAGAGACCCAGTACTTC
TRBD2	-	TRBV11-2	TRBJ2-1	CASSLGSSGGAYNEQFF	TGTGCCAGCAGCTTAGGATCGAGCGGGGGGGCCTACAATGAGCAGTTCTTC
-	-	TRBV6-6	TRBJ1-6	CASSQGIWTVRNSPLHF	TGTGCCAGCAGTCAGGGGATATGGACAGTGCGTAATTCACCCCTCCACTTT
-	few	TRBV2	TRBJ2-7	CASRVTYEQYF	TGTGCCAGCAGGGTCACCTACGAGCAGTACTTC
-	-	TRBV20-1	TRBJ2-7	CSARRWQRSSYEQYF	TGCAGTGCTAGACGGTGGCAGCGAAGCTCCTACGAGCAGTACTTC
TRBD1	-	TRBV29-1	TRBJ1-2	CSAYRGEGLSGYTF	TGCAGCGCTTACAGGGGAGAGGGCTTGAGTGGCTACACCTTC
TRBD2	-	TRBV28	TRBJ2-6	CASSPSSGAGANVLTF	TGTGCCAGCAGTCCATCTAGCGGGGCTGGGGCCAACGTCCTGACTTTC
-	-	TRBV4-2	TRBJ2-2	CASSQDIKDANTGELFF	TGTGCCAGCAGCCAAGATATCAAGGACGCTAACACCGGGGAGCTGTTTTTT
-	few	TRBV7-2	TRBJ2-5	CASSLDRSGRGRPETQYF	TGTGCCAGCAGCTTAGATCGGTCCGGTCGGGGAAGGCCAGAGACCCAGTACTTC
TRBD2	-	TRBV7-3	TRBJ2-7	CASSFRLAAAYEQYF	TGTGCCAGCAGCTTCCGACTAGCGGCCGCCTACGAGCAGTACTTC
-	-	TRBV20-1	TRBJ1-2	CSARGGVANYGYTF	TGCAGTGCTAGAGGGGGGGTAGCTAACTATGGCTACACCTTC
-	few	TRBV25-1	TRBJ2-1	CASSMLVAFNEQFF	TGTGCCAGCAGTATGCTAGTAGCATTCAATGAGCAGTTCTTC
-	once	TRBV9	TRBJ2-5	CASSSGQPNPQETQYF	TGTGCCAGCAGCTCAGGACAGCCCAACCCTCAAGAGACCCAGTACTTC
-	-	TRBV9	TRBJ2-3	CASSPTIAAPTDTQYF	TGTGCCAGCAGCCCCACTATCGCGGCCCCCACAGATACGCAGTATTTT